The present T cell receptor (beta chain) was sequenced within a study of T cell repertoires in cytomegalovirus infection. MiXCR was run by TCRdb on the reads, yielding one entry per CDR3 protein. The data hold 400,000 or so distinct CDR3 sequences, with approximately 30% observed a single time. The CDR3 loop spans 13 amino acids. Germline CDR1 reads SGHVS; CDR2 reads FNYEAQ. This clonotype showed up just once. Given the absence of the conserved phenylalanine or tryptophan at the CDR3 end, a read error is likely. This chain joins TRBV7-6 and TRBJ1-1; no clear D gene. The clonotype originates from a human donor in good health (CMV status not recorded). Some clones in this sample may be carry-over from other donors' samples. Sequences were obtained from PBMCs. CDR3 region: CDSNQGANTEAFL. The CDR3 nucleotides are TGTGACAGCAACCAAGGAGCAAACACTGAAGCTTTCCTT.